The 16 T cell receptor beta chains below were found in one sample sequenced in a study of blood T cell repertoires in COVID-19. Method: immunoSEQ multiplex PCR; TCRdb's copy keeps in-frame clones and lacks some. The data show tens of thousands of clones, with roughly 88% seen just once and roughly 2.5% held by the top ten. Sequences were obtained from peripheral blood. The source of these receptors is a man older than 75 with active or convalescent COVID-19.

J is TRBJ2-1 and V is TRBV30, with 9 bases matching TRBD2. The J segment lost 4 bases and the V segment lost 2 bases, leaving 6 bases of the junction unmatched. Germline V gene sequence: CDR1 GTSNPN, CDR2 SVGIG (reference sequence). The CDR3 is 15 amino acids. CDR3 residues: CAWSNSGGAYNEQFF. The CDR3 DNA reads as TGTGCCTGGAGTAATAGCGGGGGAGCTTACAATGAGCAGTTCTTC.

The J gene is TRBJ2-5, the V gene TRBV5-5; 9 bases map to TRBD1. The CDR3 loop spans 14 amino acids. With 5 bases clipped from V and 4 bases from J, the junction kept 6 bases outside the gene matches. The germline V gene encodes CDR1 SGHKS and CDR2 YYEKEE (reference sequence). This CDR3 is CASRGQGQGETQYF. In nucleotides, the CDR3 is TGTGCCAGCAGGGGACAGGGACAGGGAGAGACCCAGTACTTC.

This clone was observed a few times. This chain connects TRBV6-5 to TRBJ1-6; the match to TRBD1 covers 8 bases. Trimming cost V 7 bases and J 9 bases; bases outside gene matches: 5. Germline loops: CDR1 MNHEY, CDR2 SVGAGI. The CDR3 has 13 residues. CDR3 residues: CASITGGGSPLHF. The CDR3 region has the DNA TGTGCCAGCATCACAGGGGGAGGTTCACCCCTCCACTTT.

This clone was counted a single time. This rearrangement joins TRBV20-1 to TRBJ2-5; no definite D call. The CDR3 is 11 amino acids. With 5 bases removed from V and 4 bases from J, the gap between germline ends came to 8 bases. CDR1 is DFQATT, CDR2 SNEGSKA, per germline (reference sequence). This CDR3 is CSAHSRETQYF. The CDR3 region has the DNA TGCAGTGCTCACTCACGAGAGACCCAGTACTTC.

This rearrangement joins TRBV11-2 to TRBJ2-7; no clear D gene. V lost 4 bases and J lost 3, with 16 bases in between. CDR1 SGHAT and CDR2 FQNNGV come from the germline V gene. The CDR3 has 15 amino acids. CDR3 protein: CASSSLRWRSYEQYF. CDR3 coding DNA: TGTGCCAGCAGCTCCTTGAGGTGGAGAAGCTACGAGCAGTACTTC.

This clone has more than one count but fewer than ten. The CDR3 loop reads CAWSGRATFGKLFF. In DNA, the CDR3 is TGTGCCTGGAGTGGGAGGGCGACATTTGGGAAACTGTTTTTT. The chain uses TRBV30 and TRBJ1-4; D remains unclear. The CDR3 runs 14 residues. The V gene lost 1 base and the J gene lost 11 bases, with 17 bases spanning the gap. Germline loops: CDR1 GTSNPN, CDR2 SVGIG (reference sequence).

V gene TRBV5-1 combines with J gene TRBJ2-7, with 7 bases lining up with TRBD2. With V trimmed by 5 bases and J by 2 bases, 10 bases remained unmatched. This CDR3 has 15 amino acids. The germline V gene encodes CDR1 SGHRS and CDR2 YFSETQ. The DNA of the CDR3 is TGCGCCAGCAGGACCACTAGCGCGTCCACCTACGAGCAGTACTTC. Amino acid sequence: CASRTTSASTYEQYF.

The chain recombines TRBV5-1 with TRBJ2-3; no clear D gene. The CDR3 length is 14 residues. Trimming removed 0 bases from V and 4 bases from J, with 9 bases in between. In germline, CDR1 is SGHRS, CDR2 YFSETQ. This CDR3 is CASSLGMRADTQYF. CDR3 in DNA: TGCGCCAGCAGCTTGGGAATGCGTGCAGATACGCAGTATTTT.

The chain joins TRBV11-3 to TRBJ2-7; TRBD2 agrees at 9 bases. CDR1 and CDR2 (germline): SGHNT, YENEEA. The trim removed 0 bases at V and 11 bases at J, leaving 2 bases unmatched. CDR3 length: 12 amino acids. CDR3 sequence reads: CASSLDSGGKYF. The CDR3, as DNA: TGTGCCAGCAGCTTAGATAGCGGGGGAAAGTACTTC.

The rearrangement links TRBV11-3 to TRBJ2-2; TRBD2 might be the D (5 bases). V lost 5 bases to trimming and J lost 0 bases, with 7 bases between them. Germline values: CDR1 SGHNT, CDR2 YENEEA. There are 14 residues in the CDR3. The CDR3 DNA is TGTGCCAGCAGCACTAGAGCGAACACCGGGGAGCTGTTTTTT. Amino acid sequence: CASSTRANTGELFF.

V usage is TRBV2 and J usage is TRBJ2-5, with TRBD2 identical over 10 bases. Germline V gene lookup returns CDR1 SNHLY and CDR2 FYNNEI. The CDR3 totals 15 residues. The ends lost 6 bases at V and 5 bases at J; junction bases unmatched: 9. The CDR3 DNA follows: TGTGCCAGCAGAGCTAGTAGCGGGGGGACCGAGACCCAGTACTTC. It codes for CASRASSGGTETQYF. The full variable domain, rest sourced from reference TRBV2 and TRBJ2-5, is EPEVTQTPSHQVTQMGQEVILRCVPISNHLYFYWYRQILGQKVEFLVSFYNNEISEKSEIFDDQFSVERPDGSNFTLKIRSTKLEDSAMYFCASRASSGGTETQYFGPGTRLLVL.

This clone was detected once. The chain has TRBV11-3 and TRBJ2-1; weak D call: TRBD2 (5 bases). Germline assignment: CDR1 SGHNT and CDR2 YENEEA. The V gene lost 5 bases and the J gene lost 3 bases, with 11 bases spanning the gap. This CDR3 contains 14 residues. Here the CDR3 DNA reads TGTGCCAGCAGCGCCCGGACTTTCTACAATGAGCAGTTCTTC. This encodes CASSARTFYNEQFF.

This clone was picked up one time. The sample has other DNA sequences that encode this CDR3 too. This CDR3 reads CASSPRTGLGNEQFF. The DNA for the CDR3 is TGTGCCAGCAGTCCACGGACAGGGTTAGGCAATGAGCAGTTCTTC. V gene TRBV28 combines with J gene TRBJ2-1, with 8 bases matching TRBD1. The trim removed 5 bases at V and 6 bases at J, leaving 9 bases unmatched. Germline assignment: CDR1 MDHEN and CDR2 SYDVKM. This CDR3 has 15 residues.

The chain recombines TRBV5-6 with TRBJ2-5; 10 bases align to TRBD1. Per the germline V gene, CDR1 is SGHDT and CDR2 is YYEEEE. The ends lost 4 bases at V and 1 base at J; junction bases unmatched: 4. The CDR3 is 15 residues long. Here the CDR3 reads CASSPRTGGQETQYF. The CDR3 DNA follows: TGTGCCAGCAGCCCCAGGACAGGGGGCCAAGAGACCCAGTACTTC.

The rearrangement uses TRBV7-2 and TRBJ1-4, with 10 bases that match TRBD1. Germline V gene sequence: CDR1 SGHTA, CDR2 FQGNSA. The CDR3 contains 15 residues. Germline trimming cut 4 bases from V and 8 bases from J; bases unmatched to any gene: 7. Written as DNA, the CDR3 is TGTGCCAGCAGCTCACGGACAGGGGGAGGGGAAAAACTGTTTTTT. This gives the protein CASSSRTGGGEKLFF.

The chain has TRBV5-1 and TRBJ1-1; D remains ambiguous. The CDR3 totals 14 residues. The germline CDR1 and CDR2 sequences are SGHRS and YFSETQ. The V gene lost 0 bases and the J gene lost 5 bases, with 11 bases spanning the gap. CDR3 sequence (DNA): TGCGCCAGCAGCTTGGGGACTGTCTTGACTGAAGCTTTCTTT. It encodes CASSLGTVLTEAFF.